The entry below gives a single TCR beta chain sequence along with its context. Antigen specificity is unknown. The repertoire was sequenced with immunoSEQ multiplex PCR; TCRdb's copy has only in-frame clones and lacks some. Among about 79,000 clones listed, roughly 91% were seen once. This record comes from a study of OX40 agonist ivuxolimab in advanced cancers. Findings and limits, study-wide: Antigen targets of the expanded peripheral T cells went undetermined.

Trimming stripped 6 bases from V and 0 bases from J, with 11 bases between. The length of the CDR3 is 14 residues. CDR1 and CDR2 from the germline V gene are WNHNN and SYGVQD (reference sequence). The chain uses TRBV10-1 and TRBJ1-1; weak D call: TRBD1 (6 bases). The source material was CD4+ or CD8+ T cells sorted from blood, sampled in a trial of the OX40 agonist ivuxolimab. This receptor was taken from an adult with an advanced solid tumor such as melanoma, head and neck, liver or kidney cancer. The CDR3 reads CASSPTGLNTEAFF. CDR3 DNA: TGCGCCAGCAGCCCTACAGGGCTGAACACTGAAGCTTTCTTT.